Below, one TCR beta chain is given with its context. Its antigen remains unknown. TCRdb processed the RT-PCR reads anew with MiXCR; each CDR3 protein has one entry. Among 650,000 to 850,000 distinct CDR3 sequences listed, about 15% were seen once. The data originate from a study of response to subunit inactivated influenza vaccine. Regarding the study as a whole: That few new T cells are recruited by each seasonal influenza vaccination was the authors' suggestion.

Germline assignment: CDR1 DFQATT and CDR2 SNEGSKA (reference sequence). V lost 0 bases and J lost 0, with 17 bases in between. The CDR3 runs 17 residues. This chain uses TRBV20-1 with TRBJ1-1, with D maybe TRBD1 (6 bases). Sequences were derived from PBMCs from blood, sampled roughly 2 weeks before vaccination. The TCR sequence derives from a man aged 45-60 years who received an inactivated influenza vaccine. Here the CDR3 DNA reads TGCAGTGCTAGAGATCTTTACAGGGAGACATTGAACACTGAAGCTTTCTTT. Protein product: CSARDLYRETLNTEAFF.